This note documents a single T cell receptor (beta chain) sequence. The record originates from a study of radiotherapy plus CTLA-4 blockade in lung cancer. The data were produced by immunoSEQ multiplex PCR, yet TCRdb's version contains in-frame clones alone and is incomplete. The sample shows approximately 73,000 clones, roughly 91% of them seen only once. Sequenced here: peripheral blood, sampled from a patient treated with radiotherapy plus ipilimumab. This receptor was taken from a human donor with non-small cell lung cancer that progressed on radiotherapy plus ipilimumab.

The CDR3 DNA reads TGTGCCAGCCGACCGACTAGCGGGTTCACAGATACGCAGTATTTT. Protein product: CASRPTSGFTDTQYF. This chain links TRBV27 with TRBJ2-3; TRBD2 aligns across 10 bases. V lost 8 bases and J lost 2; bases outside the gene matches: 7. The CDR3 length is 15 residues. Germline V gives CDR1 MNHEY, CDR2 SMNVEV (reference sequence).